Included here is one TCR beta chain sequence, with context. The data were taken from a study of shared clonotypes between healthy human individuals. Profiling relied on immunoSEQ multiplex PCR, and the TCRdb table lists in-frame clones only, not all of them. The sample records about 2 million clones, about 95% being singletons. Positive CCR7 selection of CD45RO-negative cells yielded the naive CD8 cells, and terminally differentiated effector memory CD45RA+ cells were excluded. Nashville, Tennessee was home to all donors, who were Caucasian adults. V lost 4 bases, J lost 2 bases, and 18 bases lay in between. This CDR3 is 16 amino acids long. Germline CDR1 and CDR2: MNHNS and SASEGT.

The sequencing input was naive CD8+ T cells sorted from blood. The sequence was obtained from a man younger than 35 in good health. V is TRBV6-1 and J is TRBJ2-7, with D unresolved. The CDR3 loop reads CASSAERPEAPYEQYF. As DNA, the CDR3 is TGTGCCAGCAGTGCCGAAAGACCCGAGGCCCCCTACGAGCAGTACTTC.